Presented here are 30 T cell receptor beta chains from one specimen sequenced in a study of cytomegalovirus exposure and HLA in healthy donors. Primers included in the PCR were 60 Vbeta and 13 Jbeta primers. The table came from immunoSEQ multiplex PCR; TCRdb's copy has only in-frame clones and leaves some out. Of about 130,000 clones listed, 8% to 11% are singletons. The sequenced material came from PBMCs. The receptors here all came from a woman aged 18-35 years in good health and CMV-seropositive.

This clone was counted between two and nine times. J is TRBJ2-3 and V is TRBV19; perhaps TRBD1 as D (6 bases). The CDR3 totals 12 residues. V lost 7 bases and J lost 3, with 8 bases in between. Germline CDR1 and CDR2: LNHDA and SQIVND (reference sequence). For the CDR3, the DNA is TGTGCCAGTACTACAGGGACAGATACGCAGTATTTT. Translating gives CASTTGTDTQYF.

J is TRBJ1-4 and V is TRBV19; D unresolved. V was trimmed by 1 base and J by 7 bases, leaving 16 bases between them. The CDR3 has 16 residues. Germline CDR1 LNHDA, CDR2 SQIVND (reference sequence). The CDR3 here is CASSIGGSIASEKLFF. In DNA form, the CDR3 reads TGTGCCAGTAGTATAGGCGGGTCCATCGCGAGTGAAAAACTGTTTTTT. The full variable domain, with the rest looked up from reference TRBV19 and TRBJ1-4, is DGGITQSPKYLFRKEGQNVTLSCEQNLNHDAMYWYRQDPGQGLRLIYYSQIVNDFQKGDIAEGYSVSREKKESFPLTVTSAQKNPTAFYLCASSIGGSIASEKLFFGSGTQLSVL.

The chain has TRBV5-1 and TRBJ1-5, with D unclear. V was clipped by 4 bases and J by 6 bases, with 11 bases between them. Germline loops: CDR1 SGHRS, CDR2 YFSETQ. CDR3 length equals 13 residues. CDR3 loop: CASSRPEGQPQHF. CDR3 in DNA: TGCGCCAGCAGCAGACCGGAGGGTCAGCCCCAGCATTTT.

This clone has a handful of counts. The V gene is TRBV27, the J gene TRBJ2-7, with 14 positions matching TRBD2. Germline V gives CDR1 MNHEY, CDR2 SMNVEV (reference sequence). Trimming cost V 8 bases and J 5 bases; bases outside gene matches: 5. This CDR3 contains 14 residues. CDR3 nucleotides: TGTGCCAGCGGGACTAGCGGGAGCCCCAACGAGCAGTACTTC. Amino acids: CASGTSGSPNEQYF.

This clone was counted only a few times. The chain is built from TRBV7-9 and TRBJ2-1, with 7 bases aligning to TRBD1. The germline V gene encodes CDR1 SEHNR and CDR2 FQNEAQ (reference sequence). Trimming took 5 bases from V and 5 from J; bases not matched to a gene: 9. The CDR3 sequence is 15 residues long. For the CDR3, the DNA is TGTGCCAGCAGCCCACTCGGGACAGAACACAATGAGCAGTTCTTC. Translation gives CASSPLGTEHNEQFF. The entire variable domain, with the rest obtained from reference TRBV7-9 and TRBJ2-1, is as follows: DTGVSQNPRHKITKRGQNVTFRCDPISEHNRLYWYRQTLGQGPEFLTYFQNEAQLEKSRLLSDRFSAERPKGSFSTLEIQRTEQGDSAMYLCASSPLGTEHNEQFFGPGTRLTVL.

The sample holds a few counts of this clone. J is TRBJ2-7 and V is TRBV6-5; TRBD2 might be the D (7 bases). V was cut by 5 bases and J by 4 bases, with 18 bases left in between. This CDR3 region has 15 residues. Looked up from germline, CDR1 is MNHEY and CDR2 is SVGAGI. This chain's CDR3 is CASSKVAGATYEQYF. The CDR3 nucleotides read TGTGCCAGCAGTAAGGTGGCGGGGGCTACATACGAGCAGTACTTC.

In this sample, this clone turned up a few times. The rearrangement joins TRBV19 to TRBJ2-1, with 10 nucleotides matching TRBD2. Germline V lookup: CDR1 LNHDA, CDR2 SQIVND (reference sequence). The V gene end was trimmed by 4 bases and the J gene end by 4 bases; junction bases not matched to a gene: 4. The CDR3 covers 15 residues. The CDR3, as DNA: TGTGCCAGTAGTACGACTAGCGGGCCTTACAATGAGCAGTTCTTC. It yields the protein CASSTTSGPYNEQFF.

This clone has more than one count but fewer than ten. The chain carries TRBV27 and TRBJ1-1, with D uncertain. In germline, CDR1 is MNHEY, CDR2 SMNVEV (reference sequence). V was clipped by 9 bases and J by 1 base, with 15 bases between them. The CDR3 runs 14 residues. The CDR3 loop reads CASGLPYENTEAFF. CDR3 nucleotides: TGTGCCAGTGGCCTCCCATATGAGAACACTGAAGCTTTCTTT.

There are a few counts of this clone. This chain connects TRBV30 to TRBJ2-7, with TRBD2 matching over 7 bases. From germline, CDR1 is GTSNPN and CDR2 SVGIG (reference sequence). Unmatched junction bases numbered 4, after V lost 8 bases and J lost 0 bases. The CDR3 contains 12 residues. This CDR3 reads CAILAGSYEQYF. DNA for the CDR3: TGTGCCATTTTAGCGGGCTCCTACGAGCAGTACTTC. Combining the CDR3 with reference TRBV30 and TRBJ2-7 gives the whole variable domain SQTIHQWPATLVQPVGSPLSLECTVEGTSNPNLYWYRQAAGRGLQLLFYSVGIGQISSEVPQNLSASRPQDRQFILSSKKLLLSDSGFYLCAILAGSYEQYFGPGTRLTVT.

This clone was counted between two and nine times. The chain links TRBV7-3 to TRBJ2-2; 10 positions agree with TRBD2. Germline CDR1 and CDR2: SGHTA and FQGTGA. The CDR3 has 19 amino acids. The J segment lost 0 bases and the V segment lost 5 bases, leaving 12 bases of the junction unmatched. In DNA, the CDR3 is TGTGCCAGCAGCCCAATACGGACTAGCGGCCTTTCGAACACCGGGGAGCTGTTTTTT. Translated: CASSPIRTSGLSNTGELFF.

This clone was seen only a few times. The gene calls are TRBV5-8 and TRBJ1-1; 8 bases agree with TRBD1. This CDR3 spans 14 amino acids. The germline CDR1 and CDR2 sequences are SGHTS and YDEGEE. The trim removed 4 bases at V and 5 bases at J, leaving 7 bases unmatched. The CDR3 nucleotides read TGTGCCAGCAGCCGAGGACAGGGCTGGACTGAAGCTTTCTTT. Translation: CASSRGQGWTEAFF.

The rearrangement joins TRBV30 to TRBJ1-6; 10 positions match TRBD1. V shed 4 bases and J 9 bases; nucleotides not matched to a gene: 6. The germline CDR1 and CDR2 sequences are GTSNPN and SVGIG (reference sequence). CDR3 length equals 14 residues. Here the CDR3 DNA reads TGTGCCTGGAAAGGGGACAGGGGAGGTTCACCCCTCCACTTT. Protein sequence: CAWKGDRGGSPLHF.

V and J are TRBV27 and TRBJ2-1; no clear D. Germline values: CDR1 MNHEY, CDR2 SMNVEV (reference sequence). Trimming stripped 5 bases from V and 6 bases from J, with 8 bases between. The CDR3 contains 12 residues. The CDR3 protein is CASSRYSNEQFF. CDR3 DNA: TGTGCCAGCAGTCGCTATTCCAATGAGCAGTTCTTC.

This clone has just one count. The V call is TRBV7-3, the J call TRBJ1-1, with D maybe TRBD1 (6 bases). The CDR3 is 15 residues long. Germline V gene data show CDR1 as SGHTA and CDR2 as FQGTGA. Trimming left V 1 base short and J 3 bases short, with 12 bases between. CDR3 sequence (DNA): TGTGCCAGCAGCTTAAGGGGCAGGGGAGACACTGAAGCTTTCTTT. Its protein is CASSLRGRGDTEAFF.

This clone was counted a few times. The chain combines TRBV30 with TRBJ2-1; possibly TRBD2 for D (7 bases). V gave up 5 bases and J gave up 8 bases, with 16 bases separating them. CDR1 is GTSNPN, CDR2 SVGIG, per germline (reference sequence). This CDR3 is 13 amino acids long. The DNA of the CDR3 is TGTGCCTGGGGGAAACCGGGGGGCCATGAGCAGTTCTTC. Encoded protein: CAWGKPGGHEQFF.

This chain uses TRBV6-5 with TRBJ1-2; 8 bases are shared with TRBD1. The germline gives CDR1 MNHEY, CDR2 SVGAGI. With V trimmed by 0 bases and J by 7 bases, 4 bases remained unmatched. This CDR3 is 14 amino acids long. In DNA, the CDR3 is TGTGCCAGCAGTTACTCGGACAGGGTGGGTGGCTACACCTTC. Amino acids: CASSYSDRVGGYTF.

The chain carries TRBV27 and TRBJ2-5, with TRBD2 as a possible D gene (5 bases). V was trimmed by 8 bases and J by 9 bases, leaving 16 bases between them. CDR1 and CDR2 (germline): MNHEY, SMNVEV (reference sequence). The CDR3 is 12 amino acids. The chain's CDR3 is CASGEWEWAQYF. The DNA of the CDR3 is TGTGCCAGCGGCGAGTGGGAGTGGGCCCAGTACTTC.

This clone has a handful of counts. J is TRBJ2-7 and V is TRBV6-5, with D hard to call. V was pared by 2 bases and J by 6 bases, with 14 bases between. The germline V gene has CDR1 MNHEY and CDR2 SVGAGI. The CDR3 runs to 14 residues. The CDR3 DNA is TGTGCCAGCAGTTACCCCGACTCGGTTAGCGAGCAGTACTTC. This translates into CASSYPDSVSEQYF.

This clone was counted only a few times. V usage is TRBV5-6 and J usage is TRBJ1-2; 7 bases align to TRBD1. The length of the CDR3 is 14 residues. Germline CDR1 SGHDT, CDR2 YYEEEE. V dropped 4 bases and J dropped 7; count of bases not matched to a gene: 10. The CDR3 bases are TGTGCCAGCAGCCTATACAGGGGTTCTGGTGGCTACACCTTC. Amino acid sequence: CASSLYRGSGGYTF.

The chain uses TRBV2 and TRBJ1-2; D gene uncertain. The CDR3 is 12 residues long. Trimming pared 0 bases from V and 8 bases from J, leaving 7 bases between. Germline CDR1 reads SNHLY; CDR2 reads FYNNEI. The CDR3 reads CASSEATRGYTF. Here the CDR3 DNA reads TGTGCCAGCAGTGAAGCGACGCGGGGCTACACCTTC. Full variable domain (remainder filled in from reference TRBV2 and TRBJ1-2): EPEVTQTPSHQVTQMGQEVILRCVPISNHLYFYWYRQILGQKVEFLVSFYNNEISEKSEIFDDQFSVERPDGSNFTLKIRSTKLEDSAMYFCASSEATRGYTFGSGTRLTVV.

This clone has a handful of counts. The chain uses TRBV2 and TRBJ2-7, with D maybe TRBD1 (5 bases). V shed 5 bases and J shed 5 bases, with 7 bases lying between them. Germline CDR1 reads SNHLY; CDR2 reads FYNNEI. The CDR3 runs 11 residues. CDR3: CASSYRNEQYF. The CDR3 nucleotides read TGTGCCAGCAGTTACAGGAACGAGCAGTACTTC.

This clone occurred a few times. The CDR3 here is CASSQRGQGQINQPQHF. The CDR3 coding sequence is TGCGCCAGCAGCCAAAGGGGACAGGGCCAAATCAATCAGCCCCAGCATTTT. V and J are TRBV4-1 and TRBJ1-5; 9 positions agree with TRBD1. J was trimmed by 3 bases and V by 2 bases; bases with no gene match: 8. This CDR3 has 17 amino acids. CDR1 is MGHRA and CDR2 is YSYEKL in the germline V gene.

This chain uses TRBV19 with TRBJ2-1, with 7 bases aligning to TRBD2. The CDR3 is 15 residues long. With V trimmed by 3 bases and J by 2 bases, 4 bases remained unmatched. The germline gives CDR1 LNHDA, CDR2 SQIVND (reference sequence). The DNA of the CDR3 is TGTGCCAGTAGTATTAGTCTAGCGGCCTACAATGAGCAGTTCTTC. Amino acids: CASSISLAAYNEQFF.

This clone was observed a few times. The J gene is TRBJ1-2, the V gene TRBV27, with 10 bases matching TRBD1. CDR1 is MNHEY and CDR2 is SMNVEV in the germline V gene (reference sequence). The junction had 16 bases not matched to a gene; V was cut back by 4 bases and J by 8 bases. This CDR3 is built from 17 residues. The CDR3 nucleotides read TGTGCCAGCAGTTCCCGTGTAGGGGACAGGGGTTCTTACGGCTACACCTTC. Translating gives CASSSRVGDRGSYGYTF.

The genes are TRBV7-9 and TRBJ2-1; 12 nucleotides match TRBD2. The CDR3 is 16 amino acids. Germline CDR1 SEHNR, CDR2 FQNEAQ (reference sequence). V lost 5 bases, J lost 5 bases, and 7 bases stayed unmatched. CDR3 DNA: TGTGCCAGCAGCCCCTTCGGACTAGCGGGGAACAATGAGCAGTTCTTC. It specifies CASSPFGLAGNNEQFF.

In DNA form, the CDR3 reads TGTGCCAGCAGCTTAGAGGCGTGGGGCTCCGCCGGCGGGGAGCTGTTTTTT. Encoded protein: CASSLEAWGSAGGELFF. The V gene is TRBV11-3, the J gene TRBJ2-2, with D possibly being TRBD1 (5 bases). Germline V gene sequence: CDR1 SGHNT, CDR2 YENEEA. The CDR3 is 17 amino acids. With 0 bases removed from V and 7 bases from J, the gap between germline ends came to 18 bases. Full variable domain (remainder filled in from reference TRBV11-3 and TRBJ2-2): EAGVVQSPRYKIIEKKQPVAFWCNPISGHNTLYWYLQNLGQGPELLIRYENEEAVDDSQLPKDRFSAERLKGVDSTLKIQPAELGDSAVYLCASSLEAWGSAGGELFFGEGSRLTVL.

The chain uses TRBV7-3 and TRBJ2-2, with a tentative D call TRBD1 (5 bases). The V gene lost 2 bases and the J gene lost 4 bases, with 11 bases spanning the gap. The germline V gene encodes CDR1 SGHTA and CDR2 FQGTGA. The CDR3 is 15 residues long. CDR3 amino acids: CASSLLQGGTGELFF. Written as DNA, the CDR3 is TGTGCCAGCAGCTTACTCCAGGGCGGCACCGGGGAGCTGTTTTTT. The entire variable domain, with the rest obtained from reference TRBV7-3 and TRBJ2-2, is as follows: GAGVSQTPSNKVTEKGKYVELRCDPISGHTALYWYRQSLGQGPEFLIYFQGTGAADDSGLPNDRFFAVRPEGSVSTLKIQRTERGDSAVYLCASSLLQGGTGELFFGEGSRLTVL.

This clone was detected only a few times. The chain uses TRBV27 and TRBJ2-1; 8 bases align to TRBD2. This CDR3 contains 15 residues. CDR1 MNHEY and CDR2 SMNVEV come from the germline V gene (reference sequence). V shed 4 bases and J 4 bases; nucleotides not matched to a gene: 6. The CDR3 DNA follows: TGTGCCAGCAGTTCTCTAGCGGGTCCTTACAATGAGCAGTTCTTC. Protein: CASSSLAGPYNEQFF.

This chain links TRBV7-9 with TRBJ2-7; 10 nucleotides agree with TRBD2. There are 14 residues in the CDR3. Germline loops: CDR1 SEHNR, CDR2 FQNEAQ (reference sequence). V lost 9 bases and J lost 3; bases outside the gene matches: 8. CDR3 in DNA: TGTGCCAGTGTTCCTAGCGGGAGTTACTACGAGCAGTACTTC. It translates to CASVPSGSYYEQYF.

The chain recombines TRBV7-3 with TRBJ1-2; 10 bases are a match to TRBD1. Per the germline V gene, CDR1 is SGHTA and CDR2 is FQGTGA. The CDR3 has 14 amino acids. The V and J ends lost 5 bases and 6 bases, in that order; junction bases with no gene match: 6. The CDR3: CASSLLGQGDGYTF. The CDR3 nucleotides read TGTGCCAGCAGCCTACTAGGACAGGGGGATGGCTACACCTTC.